Listed below are T cell receptor beta chains from one sample, sequenced in a study of shared clonotypes between healthy human individuals. Only in-frame clones appear in the TCRdb table, and some are missing; sequencing was by immunoSEQ multiplex PCR. The sample contains millions of clones, 80% to 95% of which appear only once. Sequenced: naive CD4+ T cells from PBMCs. The receptors shown here come from a man younger than 35 in good health. Some clones in this sample may be carry-over from other donors' samples. CDR3s include the opening cysteine and the closing phenylalanine or tryptophan. D genes are given only for firm matches. Expanded clones get a size class; other rows say once, few or many, or leave the size out.

J | size | D | V | CDR3 | DNA
TRBJ2-7 | - | TRBD2 | TRBV10-2 | CASSGASGRALSYEQYF | TGCGCCAGCAGTGGGGCTAGCGGGAGGGCCTTATCGTACGAGCAGTACTTC
TRBJ1-2 | - | TRBD1 | TRBV6-5 | CASSIRQGNYGYTF | TGTGCCAGCAGCATTCGACAGGGTAACTATGGCTACACCTTC
TRBJ2-6 | - | - | TRBV2 | CASSRAASGANVLTF | TGTGCCAGCAGTAGGGCGGCCTCTGGGGCCAACGTCCTGACTTTC
TRBJ2-2 | - | TRBD1 | TRBV10-3 | CAISDSRGRNTGELFF | TGTGCCATCAGTGACTCCAGGGGGCGGAACACCGGGGAGCTGTTTTTT
TRBJ2-3 | - | TRBD1 | TRBV5-1 | CASSLQGARDTQYF | TGCGCCAGCAGCTTACAGGGGGCGAGAGATACGCAGTATTTT
TRBJ2-3 | once | - | TRBV5-1 | CASSLMEGGADTQYF | TGCGCCAGCAGCCTCATGGAAGGGGGGGCAGATACGCAGTATTTT
TRBJ2-7 | once | - | TRBV7-2 | CASSDRGALGMYEQYF | TGTGCCAGCAGCGACAGAGGGGCCCTAGGGATGTACGAGCAGTACTTC
TRBJ2-5 | - | - | TRBV7-6 | CASSLAGLQETQYF | TGTGCCAGCAGCTTAGCCGGACTCCAAGAGACCCAGTACTTC
TRBJ2-1 | - | TRBD2 | TRBV25-1 | CASSDSSGGSYNEQFF | TGTGCCAGCAGTGACTCAAGCGGGGGCTCCTACAATGAGCAGTTCTTC
TRBJ2-3 | - | TRBD2 | TRBV11-3 | CASSLRLAGTTDTQYF | TGTGCCAGCAGCCTACGCCTAGCGGGGACCACAGATACGCAGTATTTT
TRBJ1-1 | - | - | TRBV10-3 | CAISEGQNTEAFF | TGTGCCATCAGTGAAGGACAGAACACTGAAGCTTTCTTT
TRBJ2-2 | - | TRBD1 | TRBV11-2 | CASSLGDRGLYTGELFF | TGTGCCAGCAGCTTAGGGGACAGGGGGCTGTACACCGGGGAGCTGTTTTTT
TRBJ1-1 | - | - | TRBV28 | CASSLFPRRGRGAEAFF | TGTGCCAGCAGTTTATTCCCCCGGCGGGGTCGGGGGGCTGAAGCTTTCTTT
TRBJ2-6 | - | - | TRBV6-1 | CASSKSSGANVLTF | TGTGCCAGCAGTAAGAGCTCTGGGGCCAACGTCCTGACTTTC
TRBJ2-6 | - | - | TRBV7-2 | CASSFKGGGANVLTF | TGTGCCAGCAGCTTCAAGGGTGGAGGGGCCAACGTCCTGACTTTC
TRBJ2-3 | - | TRBD2 | TRBV7-9 | CASSPNTGTSGIRGDTQYF | TGTGCCAGCAGCCCGAATACCGGGACTAGCGGAATTAGGGGAGATACGCAGTATTTT
TRBJ2-4 | - | - | TRBV5-1 | CASSQGGPKNIQYF | TGCGCCAGCAGCCAGGGTGGGCCCAAAAACATTCAGTACTTC
TRBJ2-2 | - | - | TRBV5-4 | CASSSSYGGGTGELFF | TGTGCCAGCAGCTCGAGCTACGGAGGAGGCACCGGGGAGCTGTTTTTT
TRBJ2-2 | - | - | TRBV28 | CASIHFSGNTGELFF | TGTGCCAGCATCCACTTTAGCGGGAACACCGGGGAGCTGTTTTTT
TRBJ2-1 | - | TRBD2 | TRBV9 | CASSPLAGGPSSYNEQFF | TGTGCCAGCAGCCCTTTAGCGGGAGGGCCTTCGTCCTACAATGAGCAGTTCTTC
TRBJ1-1 | once | - | TRBV7-2 | CASSFLFRGGMNTEAFF | TGTGCCAGCAGCTTTCTATTCCGGGGAGGTATGAACACTGAAGCTTTCTTT
TRBJ2-7 | - | TRBD2 | TRBV5-4 | CASSGGLAVPYEQYF | TGTGCCAGCAGCGGCGGACTAGCGGTTCCCTACGAGCAGTACTTC
TRBJ2-1 | - | - | TRBV6-5 | CASSYSRWVREQFF | TGTGCCAGCAGTTACTCCCGGTGGGTCCGGGAGCAGTTCTTC
TRBJ1-2 | - | - | TRBV6-4 | CASSDSRGNGYTF | TGTGCCAGCAGTGACTCCCGGGGGAATGGCTACACCTTC
TRBJ1-4 | - | - | TRBV4-1 | CASRSPGANEKLFF | TGCGCCAGCAGGAGCCCAGGGGCTAATGAAAAACTGTTTTTT
TRBJ2-3 | - | - | TRBV7-9 | CASSLVGGDTQYF | TGTGCCAGCAGCTTGGTTGGTGGGGATACGCAGTATTTT
TRBJ2-4 | - | - | TRBV5-1 | CASSLGVTPNIQYF | TGCGCCAGCAGCTTGGGAGTGACTCCAAACATTCAGTACTTC
TRBJ2-3 | - | - | TRBV7-2 | CASSFSKLSTDTQYF | TGTGCCAGCAGCTTTTCCAAGCTGAGCACAGATACGCAGTATTTT
TRBJ2-1 | - | TRBD1 | TRBV18 | CASSPWTGAYNEQFF | TGTGCCAGCTCACCATGGACAGGGGCCTACAATGAGCAGTTCTTC
TRBJ1-4 | - | - | TRBV4-1 | CASSQDQMVKLFF | TGCGCCAGCAGCCAAGATCAGATGGTGAAACTGTTTTTT
TRBJ1-3 | - | TRBD1 | TRBV5-1 | CASSFGTGSGNTIYF | TGCGCCAGCAGCTTTGGGACAGGCTCTGGAAACACCATATATTTT
TRBJ2-5 | - | - | TRBV7-2 | CASSHQRETQYF | TGTGCCAGCAGCCACCAACGGGAGACCCAGTACTTC
TRBJ1-1 | - | - | TRBV7-9 | CASSRVGANTEAFF | TGTGCCAGCAGCCGCGTAGGGGCGAACACTGAAGCTTTCTTT
TRBJ2-7 | once | TRBD1 | TRBV9 | CASSGSGTDTSYEQYF | TGTGCCAGCAGCGGATCCGGGACAGATACCTCCTACGAGCAGTACTTC
TRBJ1-6 | - | - | TRBV5-1 | CASSLGHELHNSPLHF | TGCGCCAGCAGCTTGGGTCATGAACTTCATAATTCACCCCTCCACTTT
TRBJ2-1 | - | - | TRBV15 | CATSRAEQFNEQFF | TGTGCCACCAGCAGAGCTGAACAGTTCAATGAGCAGTTCTTC
TRBJ2-7 | once | - | TRBV7-2 | CASSQSLSGSYEQYF | TGTGCCAGCAGCCAATCGCTTAGCGGCTCCTACGAGCAGTACTTC
TRBJ2-1 | - | TRBD2 | TRBV9 | CASSVGLAPNEQFF | TGTGCCAGCAGCGTGGGACTAGCGCCCAATGAGCAGTTCTTC
TRBJ2-7 | - | TRBD1 | TRBV7-2 | CASSSGQGLYEQYF | TGTGCCAGCAGCTCGGGACAGGGTCTCTACGAGCAGTACTTC
TRBJ2-3 | - | - | TRBV4-3 | CASSQDRGTDTQYF | TGCGCCAGCAGCCAAGATAGGGGCACAGATACGCAGTATTTT
TRBJ1-1 | - | - | TRBV5-1 | CASSLVQTATGEAFF | TGCGCCAGCAGCTTGGTTCAGACCGCGACGGGTGAAGCTTTCTTT
TRBJ2-2 | - | - | TRBV7-8 | CASSLGGVGTGELFF | TGTGCCAGCAGCTTAGGAGGGGTTGGCACCGGGGAGCTGTTTTTT